This T cell receptor (beta chain) was sequenced in a study of OX40 agonist ivuxolimab in advanced cancers. Patients with a history of autoimmune disease or on systemic immunosuppression were excluded. To note about this clone: Its specificity is unknown.

The study, taken as a whole, reports: No determination was made of the antigen specificity of the expanded peripheral T cells. Within 6 weeks, CD4+ and CD8+ blood T cells expanded clonally at 0.1 to 3.0 mg/kg.

The protocol was immunoSEQ multiplex PCR, while the TCRdb copy is restricted to in-frame clones and leaves out a portion. This sample has about 95,000 clones, with 89% found just once. V was clipped by 3 bases and J by 0 bases, with 19 bases between them. The CDR3 spans 18 residues. CDR1 and CDR2 from the germline V gene are SGHNT and YYREEE (reference sequence). This TCR was sampled from an adult with an advanced solid tumor such as melanoma, head and neck, liver or kidney cancer. This chain joins TRBV5-4 and TRBJ1-5, with unresolved D. The material sequenced was CD4+ or CD8+ T cells sorted from blood, taken in a trial of the OX40 agonist ivuxolimab. The CDR3 sequence is CASSSTKRGRTSNQPQHF. CDR3 DNA sequence: TGTGCCAGCAGCTCGACTAAACGAGGACGGACTAGCAATCAGCCCCAGCATTTT.